This is a list of T cell receptor beta chains from one sample in a study of T cells after yellow fever vaccination. Each CDR3 protein gets one entry after TCRdb re-called the 5' RACE reads with MiXCR. The sample yields approximately 300,000 distinct CDR3 sequences, approximately 9% seen once. Sequenced material: PBMCs, taken on the day of the first yellow fever vaccination. All receptors come from a man younger than 35 who received the YFV17D yellow fever vaccine. CDR3s include the opening cysteine and the closing phenylalanine or tryptophan. D genes are given only for firm matches. Size values are once, few and many counts, or a class for expanded clones, and some rows have none.

CDR3	DNA	D	V	size	J
CASSDPSYNEQFF	TGTGCCAGCAGTGATCCTTCCTACAATGAGCAGTTCTTC	-	TRBV2	few	TRBJ2-1
CASSFGRSSYNSPLHF	TGTGCCAGCAGCTTCGGTCGCAGCTCCTATAATTCACCCCTCCACTTT	-	TRBV27	few	TRBJ1-6
CASSLILDGNQPQHF	TGCGCCAGCAGCTTAATACTGGACGGAAATCAGCCCCAGCATTTT	-	TRBV5-1	-	TRBJ1-5
CASSQVRGSYGYTF	TGTGCCAGCAGCCAGGTCAGGGGGTCCTATGGCTACACCTTC	TRBD1	TRBV3-1	few	TRBJ1-2
CASSYPPVDQPQHF	TGTGCCAGCAGTTACCCCCCCGTTGATCAGCCCCAGCATTTT	-	TRBV6-5	-	TRBJ1-5
CASGTGPNEKLFF	TGTGCCAGCGGGACGGGCCCCAATGAAAAACTGTTTTTT	-	TRBV27	many	TRBJ1-4
CASGARRGGPTDTQYF	TGTGCTAGTGGGGCCCGTCGGGGGGGTCCCACAGATACGCAGTATTTT	TRBD2	TRBV12-5	few	TRBJ2-3
CASSPLTYGVDTQYF	TGTGCCAGCAGTCCCCTAACTTATGGGGTAGATACGCAGTATTTT	-	TRBV12-3/TRBV12-4	-	TRBJ2-3
CALPPPGTEHSNQPQHF	TGTGCCCTCCCTCCCCCCGGGACGGAACATAGCAATCAGCCCCAGCATTTT	-	TRBV10-3	-	TRBJ1-5
CASSQDGRDYGYTF	TGTGCCAGCAGCCAAGATGGACGGGACTATGGCTACACCTTC	-	TRBV4-2	few	TRBJ1-2
CSATSDRSNTEAFF	TGCAGTGCTACCTCCGACAGGAGTAACACTGAAGCTTTCTTT	-	TRBV20-1	-	TRBJ1-1
CASRTTGGSEKLFF	TGTGCCAGCAGGACGACAGGGGGCTCTGAAAAACTGTTTTTT	TRBD1	TRBV6-1	few	TRBJ1-4
CASSPSGTAYNEQFF	TGTGCCAGCAGCCCCTCCGGGACAGCCTACAATGAGCAGTTCTTC	TRBD1	TRBV5-6	many	TRBJ2-1